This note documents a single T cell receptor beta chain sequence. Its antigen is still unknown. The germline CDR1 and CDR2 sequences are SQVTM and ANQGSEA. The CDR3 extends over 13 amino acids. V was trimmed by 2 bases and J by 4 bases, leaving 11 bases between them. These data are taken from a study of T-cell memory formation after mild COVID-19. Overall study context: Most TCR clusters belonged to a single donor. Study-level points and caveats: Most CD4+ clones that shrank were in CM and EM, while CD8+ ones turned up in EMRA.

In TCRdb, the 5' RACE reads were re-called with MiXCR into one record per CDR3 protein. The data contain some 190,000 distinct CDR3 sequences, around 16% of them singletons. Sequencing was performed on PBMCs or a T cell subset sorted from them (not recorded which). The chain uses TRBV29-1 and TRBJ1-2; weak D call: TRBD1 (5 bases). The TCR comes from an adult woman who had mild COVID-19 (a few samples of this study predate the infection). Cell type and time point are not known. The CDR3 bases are TGCAGCGTTGAACCCGACAGCCTCTATGGCTACACCTTC. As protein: CSVEPDSLYGYTF.